This T cell receptor beta chain was captured by sequencing in a study of blood T cell repertoires in COVID-19. About the research overall: The United States, Italy and Spain provided the acute and convalescent COVID-19 samples. In each case, the material was cDNA or gDNA derived from T cells, B-cell-depleted T cells, or PBMCs.

Seattle's enrolled individuals joined amid active infection and were then monitored longitudinally. In the authors' workflow: Amplification of reference gene primers was used by the study to estimate nucleated cell counts. The repertoire was sequenced with immunoSEQ multiplex PCR; TCRdb's copy has only in-frame clones and lacks some. V and J calls and clone size are those listed in that table; D and trimming were worked out from the DNA. The sample lists about 200,000 clones; more than 75% were seen once. This CDR3 has 13 amino acids. From germline, CDR1 is GTSNPN and CDR2 SVGIG (reference sequence). V gave up 4 bases and J gave up 6 bases; unmatched junction bases: 3.

This chain uses TRBV30 with TRBJ2-2; 9 bases fit TRBD2. This sequence originates from a woman older than 75 with COVID-19, enrolled during active disease. The sequenced sample consisted of peripheral blood. The CDR3 DNA reads as TGTGCCTGGAAGGCGGGGGGGCCCGGGGAGCTGTTTTTT. Translation gives CAWKAGGPGELFF.